These 22 T cell receptor beta chains came from one sample sequenced in a study of human T cells and chemical hapten exposure. TCRdb independently ran MiXCR on the RACE reads; one entry per CDR3 protein. The repertoire includes roughly 380,000 distinct CDR3 sequences, more than 4.5% of them detected once, and 2.5% to 3% sits in the top ten. The sample's time point: pre-sensitization, week 0. As to treatment: therapeutic diphenylcyclopropenone sensitization with weekly scalp DPC. The material sequenced was whole blood, taken in connection with sensitization to the hapten diphenylcyclopropenone (DPC). Source of these receptors: a woman aged 45 to 65 with alopecia areata. Some clones in this sample may be carry-over from other donors' samples.

The chain combines TRBV27 with TRBJ1-4; D is unclear. Trimming left V 2 bases short and J 4 bases short, with 11 bases between. From germline, CDR1 is MNHEY and CDR2 SMNVEV (reference sequence). The CDR3 is made up of 15 amino acids. CDR3 bases: TGTGCCAGCAGTTTAGCCAGTGGGGTTAATGAAAAACTGTTTTTT. Its translation: CASSLASGVNEKLFF.

The table lists this clonotype with many counts. This CDR3 reads CSVAADTQYF. The CDR3 coding sequence is TGCAGCGTGGCGGCAGATACGCAGTATTTT. The chain carries TRBV29-1 and TRBJ2-3; no clear D. The CDR3 consists of 10 residues. Trimming took 6 bases from V and 4 from J, leaving 5 bases between them. Germline-derived CDR1 and CDR2 are SQVTM and ANQGSEA.

This sequence joins TRBV28 and TRBJ2-3, with 8 positions matching TRBD2. From germline, CDR1 is MDHEN and CDR2 SYDVKM. The V segment lost 9 bases and the J segment 0 bases; nucleotides outside the gene matches: 8. The CDR3 length is 15 residues. CDR3 bases: TGTGCCAGTGCCGGCGGGGGGACTAGCACAGATACGCAGTATTTT. Translation: CASAGGGTSTDTQYF.

The J gene is TRBJ2-1, the V gene TRBV5-1, with 7 positions matching TRBD1. The length of the CDR3 is 15 residues. Trimming took 0 bases from V and 3 from J; bases not matched to a gene: 3. Germline V gene lookup returns CDR1 SGHRS and CDR2 YFSETQ. The CDR3 coding sequence is TGCGCCAGCAGCTTGGGGGGACAGAGCTACAATGAGCAGTTCTTC. Its translation: CASSLGGQSYNEQFF.

The chain combines TRBV9 with TRBJ2-1; 10 positions match TRBD2. The V gene end was trimmed by 0 bases and the J gene end by 9 bases; junction bases not matched to a gene: 9. Germline-derived CDR1 and CDR2 are SGDLS and YYNGEE. The CDR3 totals 16 residues. The CDR3 loop is CASSVGAGGPLSEQFF. CDR3 nucleotide sequence: TGTGCCAGCAGCGTAGGAGCGGGAGGGCCTCTTAGTGAGCAGTTCTTC.

The chain joins TRBV4-1 to TRBJ1-4; D might be TRBD1 (5 bases). V lost 2 bases to trimming and J lost 8 bases, with 18 bases between them. Germline CDR1 and CDR2: MGHRA and YSYEKL. CDR3 length: 16 amino acids. The CDR3 sequence: CASSQPLQGGREKLFF. The CDR3 DNA follows: TGCGCCAGCAGCCAACCTCTCCAGGGCGGGAGAGAAAAACTGTTTTTT.

The chain recombines TRBV6-1 with TRBJ1-4, with 9 bases aligning to TRBD1. The CDR3 sequence is 17 residues long. Germline values: CDR1 MNHNS, CDR2 SASEGT. V lost 10 bases and J lost 5; bases outside the gene matches: 17. CDR3 DNA sequence: TGTGCCACCTCCTCCGGGACAGGGTGGCAGGCGAATGAAAAACTGTTTTTT. Its translation is CATSSGTGWQANEKLFF.

This clonotype was found many times. This chain connects TRBV10-3 to TRBJ2-3, with 12 bases lining up with TRBD2. The V gene's germline CDR1 is ENHRY and CDR2 SYGVKD. This CDR3 contains 15 residues. Trimming took 6 bases from V and 5 from J; bases not matched to a gene: 6. The CDR3: CAIRATSGSEDTQYF. The CDR3 DNA follows: TGTGCCATCAGGGCGACTAGCGGGAGTGAAGATACGCAGTATTTT.

Only a few counts were recorded for this clonotype. The chain uses TRBV14 and TRBJ2-3, with D perhaps being TRBD1 or TRBD2 (6 bases each). V lost 8 bases to trimming and J lost 0 bases, with 15 bases between them. The CDR3 contains 15 residues. CDR1 and CDR2 from the germline V gene are SGHDN and FVKESK. The CDR3 DNA is TGTGCCAGCGGAGGGGGTACCCCAAGCACAGATACGCAGTATTTT. Amino acid sequence: CASGGGTPSTDTQYF.

This clonotype was observed at least ten times. The rearrangement uses TRBV7-8 and TRBJ2-5, with TRBD1 identical over 7 bases. CDR1 is SGHVS, CDR2 FQNEAQ, per germline. This CDR3 has 16 residues. The J segment lost 3 bases and the V segment lost 1 base, leaving 8 bases of the junction unmatched. The CDR3 bases are TGTGCCAGCAGCTTAGAGTACAGGGGAATGGAAGAGACCCAGTACTTC. Protein: CASSLEYRGMEETQYF.

The chain links TRBV12-3 or TRBV12-4 to TRBJ2-3, with D possibly TRBD2 on 6 matching bases. Between the trimmed V and J ends, which lost 7 bases and 1 base, there was a span of 15 bases. The CDR3 has 15 residues. DNA for the CDR3: TGTGCCAGCACCCCACCGGGACTCCGCACAGATACGCAGTATTTT. It specifies CASTPPGLRTDTQYF.

The chain joins TRBV27 to TRBJ2-3, with D unclear. The CDR3 consists of 15 residues. Germline values: CDR1 MNHEY, CDR2 SMNVEV (reference sequence). V lost 0 bases and J lost 0, with 7 bases in between. The CDR3 reads CASSLSKGSTDTQYF. CDR3 in DNA: TGTGCCAGCAGTTTATCGAAGGGAAGCACAGATACGCAGTATTTT.

There are many counts of this clonotype. CDR3 coding DNA: TGTGCCAGCAGCTTGTGGGTCAGAACGAACACCGGGGAGCTGTTTTTT. Translation gives CASSLWVRTNTGELFF. This chain connects TRBV5-6 to TRBJ2-2; no clear D. The germline V and J ends were trimmed by 1 base and 0 bases, with 10 bases remaining between them. Germline CDR1 reads SGHDT; CDR2 reads YYEEEE. CDR3 length: 16 residues.

This clonotype was detected many times. The genes are TRBV5-6 and TRBJ2-3; D unresolved. Per germline, CDR1 SGHDT and CDR2 YYEEEE. The length of the CDR3 is 13 residues. The V end was cut by 0 bases, the J end by 5 bases, with 7 bases between. The CDR3 loop is CASSLGAGDTQYF. The CDR3, as DNA: TGTGCCAGCAGCTTGGGGGCCGGAGATACGCAGTATTTT.

The sample holds a few counts of this clonotype. The rearrangement links TRBV10-3 to TRBJ1-6; 7 nucleotides agree with TRBD1. Unmatched junction bases numbered 5, after V lost 8 bases and J lost 7 bases. The CDR3 loop spans 13 amino acids. Germline CDR1 reads ENHRY; CDR2 reads SYGVKD. CDR3 residues: CAIAPGQNSPLHF. Written as DNA, the CDR3 is TGTGCCATCGCACCGGGACAGAATTCACCCCTCCACTTT.

This clonotype was counted between two and nine times. The chain recombines TRBV15 with TRBJ2-3; D might be TRBD2 (7 bases). Germline lookup yields CDR1 LNHNV and CDR2 YYDKDF (reference sequence). The CDR3 is 19 amino acids. V lost 8 bases and J 0 bases, leaving 27 bases between the germline ends. The CDR3 spells CATLGRGASGTFSTDTQYF. DNA of the CDR3: TGTGCCACCCTCGGAAGGGGGGCGAGCGGGACTTTCAGCACAGATACGCAGTATTTT.

This clonotype appeared a few times. The gene calls are TRBV6-6 and TRBJ1-5; no clear D gene. V was shortened by 6 bases and J by 4 bases, with 7 bases between the two germline ends. The CDR3 totals 12 residues. Germline values: CDR1 MNHNY, CDR2 SVGAGI (reference sequence). The CDR3 DNA reads TGTGCCAGCAGGACCTTTAATCAGCCCCAGCATTTT. The encoded protein is CASRTFNQPQHF.

This clonotype has ten or more counts. The chain combines TRBV5-1 with TRBJ1-6, with a possible D match to TRBD1 (5 bases). This CDR3 is 17 amino acids long. V was cut by 0 bases and J by 5 bases, with 15 bases left in between. Germline V CDR1 and CDR2: SGHRS, YFSETQ. CDR3 region: CASSLDGGAVNNSPLHF. The CDR3, as DNA: TGCGCCAGCAGCTTGGATGGTGGGGCGGTGAATAATTCACCCCTCCACTTT.

At least ten counts were recorded for this clonotype. V gene TRBV24-1 combines with J gene TRBJ2-1; 10 bases are shared with TRBD2. V shed 5 bases and J 0 bases; nucleotides not matched to a gene: 0. Germline values: CDR1 KGHDR, CDR2 SFDVKD. The CDR3 covers 15 residues. CDR3 protein: CATSASGSSYNEQFF. CDR3 nucleotide sequence: TGTGCCACCAGTGCTAGCGGGAGCTCCTACAATGAGCAGTTCTTC.

The V gene is TRBV27, the J gene TRBJ2-7; D is undetermined. The CDR3 totals 14 residues. V was trimmed by 3 bases and J by 0 bases, leaving 9 bases between them. Germline CDR1 is MNHEY and CDR2 is SMNVEV (reference sequence). CDR3 DNA sequence: TGTGCCAGCAGTTTTTCCGTTAGCTCCTACGAGCAGTACTTC. Its protein is CASSFSVSSYEQYF.

This clonotype was detected ten times or more. This chain joins TRBV2 and TRBJ1-2; weak D call: TRBD1 (6 bases). V gave up 6 bases and J gave up 1 base, with 15 bases separating them. There are 15 residues in the CDR3. Germline CDR1 is SNHLY and CDR2 is FYNNEI. The CDR3 nucleotides read TGTGCCAGCAGCGAACCCCAGGGGCGTAACTATGGCTACACCTTC. The encoded protein is CASSEPQGRNYGYTF.

This clonotype appeared many times. The V gene is TRBV6-6, the J gene TRBJ1-1; tentative D call: TRBD1 (5 bases). Germline CDR1 and CDR2: MNHNY and SVGAGI (reference sequence). The V gene lost 4 bases and the J gene lost 11 bases, with 14 bases spanning the gap. The CDR3 spans 12 residues. The CDR3, as DNA: TGTGCCAGCAGTTCCCTGGGACCTCTGGCTTTCTTT. This codes for CASSSLGPLAFF.